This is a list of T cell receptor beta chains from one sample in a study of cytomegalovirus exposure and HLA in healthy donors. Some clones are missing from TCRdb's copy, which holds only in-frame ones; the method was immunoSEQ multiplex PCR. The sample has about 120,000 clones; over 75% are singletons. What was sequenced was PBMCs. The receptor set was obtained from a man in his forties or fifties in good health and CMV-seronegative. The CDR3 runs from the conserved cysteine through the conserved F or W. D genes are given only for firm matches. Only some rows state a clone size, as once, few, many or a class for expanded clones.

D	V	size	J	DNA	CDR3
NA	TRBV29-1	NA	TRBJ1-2	TGCAGCGTTACCACGACAGATTTAGCAGGGGGCTACACCTTC	CSVTTTDLAGGYTF
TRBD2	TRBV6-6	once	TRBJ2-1	TGTGCCACACGTAGCGGGAGGGCCACGAACAATGAGCAGTTCTTC	CATRSGRATNNEQFF
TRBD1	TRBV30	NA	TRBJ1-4	TGTGCCTGTAACGGACAGGTTCTTGAAAAACTGTTTTTT	CACNGQVLEKLFF
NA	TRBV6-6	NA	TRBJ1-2	TGTGCCAGCAGTTATGAGGGAAACTATGGCTACACCTTC	CASSYEGNYGYTF
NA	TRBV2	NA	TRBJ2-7	TGTGCCAGCAGTGAAGGTCAGGGTAGCTACGAGCAGTACTTC	CASSEGQGSYEQYF
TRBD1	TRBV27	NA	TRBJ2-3	TGTGCCAGCAGCCTACAATGGACAGGGAGCACAGATACGCAGTATTTT	CASSLQWTGSTDTQYF
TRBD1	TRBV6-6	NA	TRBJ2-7	TGTGCCAGCACGACAGGGTGGATCGGCGAGCAGTACTTC	CASTTGWIGEQYF
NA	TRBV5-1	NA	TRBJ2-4	TGCGCCAGCAGCTTGGGTGGGTCAAACAGTCAGTACTTC	CASSLGGSNSQYF
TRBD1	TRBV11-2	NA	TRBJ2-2	TGTGCCAGCAGCTATGGGACAGGGAACACCGGGGAGCTGTTTTTT	CASSYGTGNTGELFF
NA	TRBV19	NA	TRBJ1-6	TGTGCCAGTAGTATCGAGGGCGCTGGTCTTTCTACCTCACCCCTCCACTTT	CASSIEGAGLSTSPLHF
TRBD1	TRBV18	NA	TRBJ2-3	TGTGCCAGCTCACCACCGTATCAGGGGGCTCCTACGCAGTATTTT	CASSPPYQGAPTQYF
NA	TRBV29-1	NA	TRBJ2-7	TGCAGCGGGGGAGGAGACTACGAGCAGTACTTC	CSGGGDYEQYF
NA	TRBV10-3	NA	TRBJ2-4	TGTGCCATCAGTGAAGAATTGGGGGGGCAGGTCAAAAACATTCAGTACTTC	CAISEELGGQVKNIQYF
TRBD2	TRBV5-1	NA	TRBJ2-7	TGCGCCAGCAGCTTGTCTCACCCCGGGACTACCTATCCCTACGAGCAGTACTTC	CASSLSHPGTTYPYEQYF
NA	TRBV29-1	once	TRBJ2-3	TGCAGCGCTAAGCCGGGGTCTGGCACAGATACGCAGTATTTT	CSAKPGSGTDTQYF
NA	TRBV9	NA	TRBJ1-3	TGTGCCAGCAGCGTAGTCTGGGACATCTCTGGAAACACCATATATTTT	CASSVVWDISGNTIYF
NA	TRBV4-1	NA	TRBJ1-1	TGCGCCAGCAGCCAAGCAGGGCAGGGGAACACTGAAGCTTTCTTT	CASSQAGQGNTEAFF
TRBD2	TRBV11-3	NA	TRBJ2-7	TGTGCCAGCAGCCGTAGGACTAGCTATGTACGCGAGCAGTACTTC	CASSRRTSYVREQYF
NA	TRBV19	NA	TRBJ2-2	TGTGCCAGTATAGACGGAGCGAACACCGGGGAGCTGTTTTTT	CASIDGANTGELFF
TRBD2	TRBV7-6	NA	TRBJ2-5	TGTGCCAGCAGCTTAGGTCCAGCGGGAACGCAAGAGACCCAGTACTTC	CASSLGPAGTQETQYF
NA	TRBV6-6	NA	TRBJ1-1	TGTGCCAGCAGTTACGTAAATCGGGGGAACACTGAAGCTTTCTTT	CASSYVNRGNTEAFF
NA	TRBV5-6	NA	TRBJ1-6	TGTGCCAGCAGTAAGTGGGCAGGGTATTCACCCCTCCACTTC	CASSKWAGYSPLHF
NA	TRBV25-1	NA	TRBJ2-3	TGTGCCAGCAAACCCGGGTTATACATGGATACGCAGTATTTT	CASKPGLYMDTQYF
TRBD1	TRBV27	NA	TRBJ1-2	TGTGCCAGCAGTCCCTACAGGGGGCAGAACTATGGCTACACCTTC	CASSPYRGQNYGYTF
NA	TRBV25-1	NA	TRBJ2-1	TGTGCCAGCAGAAACTCTGGGAGTGATGAGCAGTTCTTC	CASRNSGSDEQFF
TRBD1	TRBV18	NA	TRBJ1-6	TGTGCCAGCTCACGAGACAGGGGAGATTCACCCCTCCACTTT	CASSRDRGDSPLHF
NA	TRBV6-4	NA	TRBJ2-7	TGTGCCAGCAGTGACTCCGACAGAATCGTACTCTACGAGCAGTACTTC	CASSDSDRIVLYEQYF
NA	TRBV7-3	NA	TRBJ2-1	TGTGCCAGCAGCCCGGCGGGTTACAATGAGCAGTTCTTC	CASSPAGYNEQFF
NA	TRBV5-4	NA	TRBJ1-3	TGTGCCAGCAGCTTGATCGGCTCTGGAAACACCATATATTTT	CASSLIGSGNTIYF
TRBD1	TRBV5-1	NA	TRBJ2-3	TGCGCCAGCAGCGTGGGGACAGGGGGCCTCACAGATACGCAGTATTTT	CASSVGTGGLTDTQYF
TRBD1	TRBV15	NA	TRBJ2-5	TGTGCCACCAGCGGGGACAGGGGACACGAGACCCAGTACTTC	CATSGDRGHETQYF
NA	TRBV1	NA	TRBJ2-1	TGCACCAGCAGCCTCCGCCCCCAAGCGGGAGGTCGTGAGCAGTTCTTC	CTSSLRPQAGGREQFF
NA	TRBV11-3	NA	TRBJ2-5	TGTGCCAGCAGCTTCGAGTCGCAAGAGACCCAGTACTTC	CASSFESQETQYF
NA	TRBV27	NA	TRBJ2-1	TGTGCCAGCGCAAGCGGGACAATATACAATGAGCAGTTCTTC	CASASGTIYNEQFF
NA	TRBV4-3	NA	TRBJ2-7	TGCGCCAGCAGCCAAGAGAATGCAGCGTATCATTCCTACGAGCAGTACTTC	CASSQENAAYHSYEQYF
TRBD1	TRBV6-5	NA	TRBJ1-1	TGTGCCAGCAGTTACGGGGCCGTGACAGGGGGAACTGAAGCTTTCTTT	CASSYGAVTGGTEAFF
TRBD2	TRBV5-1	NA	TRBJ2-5	TGCGCCAGCAGACCCCCGGGACTAGCGGGAGTAGAGACCCAGTACTTC	CASRPPGLAGVETQYF
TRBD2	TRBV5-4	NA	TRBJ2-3	TGTGCCAGCAGCTTGCCGGGGACTAGCTACGGCACAGATACGCAGTATTTT	CASSLPGTSYGTDTQYF
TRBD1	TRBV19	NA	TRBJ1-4	TGTGCCAGTAGGGGGACAGGGGCCCGGGACGAAAAACTGTTTTTT	CASRGTGARDEKLFF
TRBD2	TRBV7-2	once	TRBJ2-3	TGTGCCAGCAGCTTAGCGAGCGGGGGGGATACGCAGTATTTT	CASSLASGGDTQYF
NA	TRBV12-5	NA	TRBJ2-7	TGTGCTAGTGGATTAAACTACGAGCAGTACTTC	CASGLNYEQYF
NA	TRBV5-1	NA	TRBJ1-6	TGCGCCAGCAGCTTGGCCAGGCAGCCCCATAATTCACCCCTCCACTTT	CASSLARQPHNSPLHF
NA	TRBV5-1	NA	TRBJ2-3	TGCGCCAGCAGCCTGACGGGTTACAATACGCAGTATTTT	CASSLTGYNTQYF
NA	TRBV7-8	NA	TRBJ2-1	TGTGCCAGCAGCTTAGCCCCTCAGGGGAGTGAGCAGTTCTTC	CASSLAPQGSEQFF
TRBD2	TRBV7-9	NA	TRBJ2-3	TGTGCCAGCAGCCTAGGGGAGCGGGATGCAGATACGCAGTATTTT	CASSLGERDADTQYF
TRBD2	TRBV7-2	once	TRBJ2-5	TGTGCCAGCAGCTTAATTAGTCTAGCGGGGGGGACTGGGCAAGAGACCCAGTACTTC	CASSLISLAGGTGQETQYF
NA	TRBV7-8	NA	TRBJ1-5	TGTGCCAGCAGCCGTAGGACGGGAGGCAATCAGCCCCAGCATTTT	CASSRRTGGNQPQHF